This T cell receptor beta chain comes out of a study of response to subunit inactivated influenza vaccine. Whole-study findings and limits: Authors suggested few new T cells are recruited by each seasonal influenza vaccination.

The length of the CDR3 is 16 residues. V was cut by 5 bases and J by 4 bases, with 18 bases left in between. Germline CDR1 and CDR2: SGHTA and FQGNSA. A single record per CDR3 protein comes from TCRdb applying MiXCR to the RT-PCR reads. The sample holds roughly 160,000 distinct CDR3 sequences, around 10% seen once. Remarks on this clonotype: Its specificity is not known.

The chain combines TRBV7-2 with TRBJ2-1; D is tentatively TRBD1 or TRBD2 (6 bases each). The material was CD8+ T cells sorted from PBMCs, obtained around 2 years after vaccination. This TCR came from a man between 45 and 75 years old who received an inactivated influenza vaccine. CDR3 DNA: TGTGCCAGCAGCCTAACGGGGGCGGGTCCTTACAATGAGCAGTTCTTC. It codes for CASSLTGAGPYNEQFF.